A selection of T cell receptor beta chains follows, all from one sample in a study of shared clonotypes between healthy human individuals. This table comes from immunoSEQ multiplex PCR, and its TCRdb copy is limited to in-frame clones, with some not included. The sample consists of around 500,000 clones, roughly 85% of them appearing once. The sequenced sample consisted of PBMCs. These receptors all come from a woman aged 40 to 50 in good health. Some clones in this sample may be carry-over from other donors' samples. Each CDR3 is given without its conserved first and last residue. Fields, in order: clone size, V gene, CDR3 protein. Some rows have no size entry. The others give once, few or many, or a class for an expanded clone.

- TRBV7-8 ASSHRLVKTQY
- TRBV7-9 ASTRPGLAGGYAREQY
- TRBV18 ASSPLLAGVYNEQF
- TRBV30 AWSVHGTSGSSEQF
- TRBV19 ASSRLAGTNEQF
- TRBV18 ASSPRLDSENYGYT
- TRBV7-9 ASSFGTFSYNEQF
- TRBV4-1 ASSLNPGANVLT
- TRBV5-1 ASSLVLEYEQY
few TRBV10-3 AISVSTRQHYGYT
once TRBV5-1 ASSLGASGSNEQF
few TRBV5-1 ASSFNRGQNEKLF
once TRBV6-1 ASLRRDTILGEQY